One T cell receptor beta chain is described in this entry. This CDR3 is also generated by other DNA sequences in the sample. The sample comes from a study of blood T cell repertoires in COVID-19. The wider study: Some COVID-19 samples were acute and others convalescent; all came from the United States, Italy and Spain.

Germline V gene data show CDR1 as SGHRS and CDR2 as YFSETQ. J lost 0 bases, V lost 0 bases, and 2 bases had no gene match. This CDR3 has 16 amino acids. Under the authors' procedure: Reference gene primer amplification gave nucleated cell count estimates. The data were produced by immunoSEQ multiplex PCR, yet TCRdb's version contains in-frame clones alone and is incomplete. Clonal size and the V and J genes are those of that table, whereas D and trimming came from the DNA. The table records about 190,000 clones, approximately 79% of them present only once. The sample taken for sequencing was peripheral blood. This clonotype originated in a man aged 55 to 70 with active or convalescent COVID-19. The genes are TRBV5-1 and TRBJ2-1; the match to TRBD2 covers 8 bases. In DNA, the CDR3 is TGCGCCAGCAGCTTGGGCGCGGGAGGCTCCTACAATGAGCAGTTCTTC. This sequence encodes CASSLGAGGSYNEQFF.